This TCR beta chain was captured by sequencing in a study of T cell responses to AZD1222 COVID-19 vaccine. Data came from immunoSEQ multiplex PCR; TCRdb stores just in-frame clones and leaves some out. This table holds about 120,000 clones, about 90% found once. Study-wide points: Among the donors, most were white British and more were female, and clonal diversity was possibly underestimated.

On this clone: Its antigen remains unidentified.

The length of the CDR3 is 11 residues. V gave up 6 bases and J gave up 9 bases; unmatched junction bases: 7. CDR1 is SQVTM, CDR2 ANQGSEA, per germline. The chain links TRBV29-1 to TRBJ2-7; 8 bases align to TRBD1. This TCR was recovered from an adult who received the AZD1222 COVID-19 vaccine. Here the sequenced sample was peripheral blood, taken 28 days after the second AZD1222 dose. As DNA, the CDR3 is TGCAGCGTAGAGACAGGGGTTGGGCAGTACTTC. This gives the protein CSVETGVGQYF.